This note documents a single T cell receptor beta chain sequence. The antigen remains undetermined. The sample comes from a study of cytomegalovirus exposure and HLA in healthy donors. PCR employed 60 Vbeta and 13 Jbeta primers. Only in-frame clones appear in the TCRdb table, and some are missing; sequencing was by immunoSEQ multiplex PCR. Of 110,000 or so clones in the sample, about 64% were seen once. General observations from the study: CMV serostatus was the only recorded immune exposure for donors.

V was pared by 5 bases and J by 3 bases, with 4 bases of the junction left unmatched. Looked up from germline, CDR1 is SGHVS and CDR2 is FNYEAQ. The CDR3 runs 14 residues. Sample: PBMCs. The sequence was collected from a man aged 18 to 29 in good health and CMV-seropositive. The chain uses TRBV7-6 and TRBJ2-3; 8 bases match TRBD2. The CDR3 loop is CASSMGLGTDTQYF. Here the CDR3 DNA reads TGTGCCAGCAGCATGGGACTAGGGACAGATACGCAGTATTTT.